A selection of T cell receptor beta chains follows, all from one sample in a study of radiation and T cells in renal cell carcinoma. The table came from immunoSEQ multiplex PCR; TCRdb's copy has only in-frame clones and leaves some out. The table lists about 130,000 clones, 82% of them singletons. Sequencing used blood, obtained from a patient whose treatment included radiotherapy and nephrectomy. All receptors come from a woman aged 60-75 years with renal cell carcinoma. Both conserved end residues are part of each CDR3. Fields, in order: J gene, V gene, clone size, D gene, CDR3 DNA, CDR3 protein. D genes are given only for firm matches. Rows give clone size only sometimes, using once, few, many, or a class for an expanded clone.

j_gene: TRBJ1-1
v_gene: TRBV7-9
abundance: -
d_gene: -
CDR3nt: TGTGCCAGCAGCTTAGCTCTTGCCGGGACTGAAGCTTTCTTT
CDR3aa: CASSLALAGTEAFF

j_gene: TRBJ2-3
v_gene: TRBV2
abundance: -
d_gene: -
CDR3nt: TGTGCCAGCAGACCAGAGTGGGATACGCAGTATTTT
CDR3aa: CASRPEWDTQYF

j_gene: TRBJ2-5
v_gene: TRBV18
abundance: -
d_gene: -
CDR3nt: TGTGCCAGCTCACCACTTTCGGGGGAGGAGACCCAGTACTTC
CDR3aa: CASSPLSGEETQYF

j_gene: TRBJ1-4
v_gene: TRBV29-1
abundance: once
d_gene: -
CDR3nt: TGCAGCGTGACACAGGGACCGGCAACTAATGAAAAACTGTTTTTT
CDR3aa: CSVTQGPATNEKLFF

j_gene: TRBJ2-2
v_gene: TRBV7-3
abundance: -
d_gene: TRBD2
CDR3nt: TGTGCCAGCAGCTCGCGAGGACTAGCGGGAACGAACACCGGGGAGCTGTTTTTT
CDR3aa: CASSSRGLAGTNTGELFF

j_gene: TRBJ2-5
v_gene: TRBV5-8
abundance: -
d_gene: -
CDR3nt: TGTGCCAGCAGCGCTACCCAAGAGACCCAGTACTTC
CDR3aa: CASSATQETQYF

j_gene: TRBJ2-2
v_gene: TRBV9
abundance: -
d_gene: TRBD1
CDR3nt: TGTGCCAGCAGCCCCGACAGGGGTGACACCGGGGAGCTGTTTTTT
CDR3aa: CASSPDRGDTGELFF

j_gene: TRBJ1-3
v_gene: TRBV6-1
abundance: -
d_gene: -
CDR3nt: TGTGCCAGCACAACCCCCATATATTTT
CDR3aa: CASTTPIYF

j_gene: TRBJ2-7
v_gene: TRBV28
abundance: -
d_gene: -
CDR3nt: TGTGCCAGCAGACCTACTGGACGGATTTACGAGCAGTACTTC
CDR3aa: CASRPTGRIYEQYF

j_gene: TRBJ2-1
v_gene: TRBV2
abundance: -
d_gene: -
CDR3nt: TGTGCCAGCAGTGGTAGGGCTTTGGGACGGAATGAGCAGTTCTTC
CDR3aa: CASSGRALGRNEQFF

j_gene: TRBJ1-1
v_gene: TRBV19
abundance: -
d_gene: -
CDR3nt: TGTGCCAGTAGCCCCCGGACGAGAATGAACACTGAAGCTTTCTTT
CDR3aa: CASSPRTRMNTEAFF

j_gene: TRBJ1-1
v_gene: TRBV27
abundance: -
d_gene: -
CDR3nt: TGTGCCAGCAGTTTAAGGCCAGACGCTTTCTTT
CDR3aa: CASSLRPDAFF

j_gene: TRBJ2-2
v_gene: TRBV19
abundance: -
d_gene: -
CDR3nt: TGTGCCAGTACCACGACAGGTAGAAATCCCGGGGAGCTGTTTTTT
CDR3aa: CASTTTGRNPGELFF

j_gene: TRBJ1-5
v_gene: TRBV5-6
abundance: -
d_gene: -
CDR3nt: TGTGCCAGCAGCTACAGGGTTAGCAATCAGCCCCAGCATTTT
CDR3aa: CASSYRVSNQPQHF

j_gene: TRBJ2-3
v_gene: TRBV7-3
abundance: -
d_gene: TRBD2
CDR3nt: TGTGCCAGCAGCTTTGTAGCGGGAGGAAGCACAGATACGCAGTATTTT
CDR3aa: CASSFVAGGSTDTQYF

j_gene: TRBJ2-2
v_gene: TRBV5-1
abundance: -
d_gene: -
CDR3nt: TGCGCCAGCAGCTTCTCGCAGGGAGTTGACACCGGGGAGCTGTTTTTT
CDR3aa: CASSFSQGVDTGELFF

j_gene: TRBJ2-4
v_gene: TRBV9
abundance: -
d_gene: TRBD2
CDR3nt: TGTGCCAGCAGCCCCCAGGGTAGCGGGAGTCTTGGCATTCAGTACTTC
CDR3aa: CASSPQGSGSLGIQYF

j_gene: TRBJ1-2
v_gene: TRBV7-2
abundance: -
d_gene: TRBD1
CDR3nt: TGTGCCAGCAGCCGAGGGACAGGGGATGGCTACACCTTC
CDR3aa: CASSRGTGDGYTF

j_gene: TRBJ2-1
v_gene: TRBV9
abundance: -
d_gene: TRBD2
CDR3nt: TGTGCCAGCAGCGTAGTTACTAGCGGGAGCTACAATGAGCAGTTCTTC
CDR3aa: CASSVVTSGSYNEQFF

j_gene: TRBJ1-4
v_gene: TRBV29-1
abundance: -
d_gene: -
CDR3nt: TGCAGCGTTGAATCTGGGGAAAAACTGTTTTTT
CDR3aa: CSVESGEKLFF

j_gene: TRBJ2-7
v_gene: TRBV19
abundance: -
d_gene: TRBD1
CDR3nt: TGTGCCAGTGGGGGACAGGGGTCTGTCGAGCAGTACTTC
CDR3aa: CASGGQGSVEQYF